A selection of T cell receptor beta chains follows, all from one sample in a study of long-term antiretroviral therapy in people with HIV. This table comes from immunoSEQ multiplex PCR, and its TCRdb copy is limited to in-frame clones, with some not included. The sample yields roughly 14,000 clones, 70% to 85% seen once. This material consisted of unsorted PBMCs, taken 1.8 years before starting antiretroviral therapy. Every receptor here comes from a woman between 35 and 50 years old with HIV. Both conserved end residues are part of each CDR3. A D gene is named only where the DNA matches it firmly. Part of the rows lack a size; the others show once, few, many or a class for expanded clones.

TRBD1,TRBV6-1,TRBJ1-2,few,CASSEAGQGIYGYTF,TGTGCCAGCAGTGAAGCTGGACAGGGGATCTATGGCTACACCTTC
TRBD1,TRBV4-2,TRBJ1-2,.,CASSQGVGTGLFGGDGYTF,TGTGCCAGCAGCCAGGGAGTTGGGACAGGGCTGTTTGGGGGAGATGGCTACACCTTC
TRBD1,TRBV19,TRBJ2-3,.,CASRDRGNTQYF,TGTGCCAGTAGGGACAGGGGAAATACGCAGTATTTT
TRBD2,TRBV7-2,TRBJ2-3,.,CASSSWTSGYTDTQYF,TGTGCCAGCAGCTCCTGGACTAGCGGATACACAGATACGCAGTATTTT
.,TRBV7-9,TRBJ2-5,.,CASSLSAGRETQYF,TGTGCCAGCAGCTTATCGGCGGGAAGAGAGACCCAGTACTTC
TRBD1,TRBV4-1,TRBJ2-7,once,CASSQDRDRGWEQYF,TGCGCCAGCAGCCAAGACCGGGACAGGGGGTGGGAGCAGTACTTC
.,TRBV19,TRBJ2-3,once,CASRTGKGFFGQYF,TGTGCCAGTAGGACAGGAAAAGGATTCTTCGGGCAGTATTTT
.,TRBV6-5,TRBJ1-5,.,CASSYSRSNQPQHF,TGTGCCAGCAGTTACTCCCGGTCCAATCAGCCCCAGCATTTT
TRBD2,TRBV4-3,TRBJ2-2,.,CASSQEGGSGITGELFF,TGCGCCAGCAGCCAAGAGGGGGGGTCTGGAATCACCGGGGAGCTGTTTTTT
.,TRBV29-1,TRBJ2-3,once,CSVEGGAPTDTQYF,TGCAGCGTTGAAGGGGGGGCCCCCACAGATACGCAGTATTTT
TRBD1,TRBV6-1,TRBJ1-4,.,CASSETGTGDEKLFF,TGTGCCAGCAGTGAGACCGGGACAGGGGACGAAAAACTGTTTTTT
.,TRBV7-6,TRBJ2-3,once,CASSLTTGVQSAQYF,TGTGCCAGCAGCCTAACGACGGGAGTCCAATCTGCGCAGTATTTT
.,TRBV19,TRBJ2-2,.,CASSRRESPGPGELFF,TGTGCCAGTAGTAGGCGCGAGTCCCCCGGACCCGGGGAGCTGTTTTTT
.,TRBV7-2,TRBJ2-7,.,CASSLEWGARYEQYF,TGTGCCAGCAGCTTAGAGTGGGGGGCTCGGTACGAGCAGTACTTC
.,TRBV5-1,TRBJ2-2,.,CASRKAGWGELFF,TGCGCCAGCAGAAAGGCGGGATGGGGGGAGCTGTTTTTT
.,TRBV18,TRBJ1-3,.,CASSPPSRGVSGNTIYF,TGTGCCAGCTCACCACCGTCCAGGGGTGTCTCTGGAAACACCATATATTTT
.,TRBV29-1,TRBJ2-7,.,CSVEGTAGFNEQYF,TGCAGCGTTGAAGGTACGGCGGGGTTCAACGAGCAGTACTTC
.,TRBV28,TRBJ2-7,.,CASSFTGGSKYEQYF,TGTGCCAGCAGTTTTACTGGGGGTAGTAAGTACGAGCAGTACTTC
.,TRBV4-2,TRBJ2-5,.,CASSQAGGGVNQETQYF,TGTGCCAGCAGCCAAGCCGGAGGGGGAGTGAACCAAGAGACCCAGTACTTC
TRBD1,TRBV7-2,TRBJ2-7,.,CASSLALGQAYEQYF,TGTGCCAGCAGCTTAGCCTTGGGACAGGCCTACGAGCAGTACTTC
.,TRBV7-9,TRBJ2-7,.,CASSLVSAGRSLEQYF,TGTGCCAGCAGCTTAGTATCGGCAGGGCGCTCTCTCGAGCAGTACTTC
TRBD1,TRBV13,TRBJ2-7,few,CASSSRQGAHEQYF,TGTGCCAGCAGCTCGAGACAGGGGGCTCACGAGCAGTACTTC